This T cell receptor (beta chain) was recorded in a study of blood T cell repertoires in COVID-19. Overall study context: Both acute and convalescent COVID-19 samples were obtained from the United States, Italy and Spain. Nucleic acid was either cDNA or gDNA, and it came from T cells, B-cell-depleted T cells, or PBMCs.

Under the authors' procedure: Researchers report that nucleated cell counts were estimated from reference gene primer amplification. Generated by immunoSEQ multiplex PCR, the TCRdb table keeps only in-frame clones and is missing some. Clone size and the V and J calls come from that table; the DNA yielded D and trimming. The table lists about 220,000 clones, approximately 86% of them singletons. V was pared by 5 bases and J by 3 bases, with 4 bases of the junction left unmatched. The CDR3 length is 15 residues. Germline V gives CDR1 SGHRS, CDR2 YFSETQ. The sequence was obtained from a woman aged 25 to 45 who had recovered from COVID-19. The chain links TRBV5-1 to TRBJ2-2; TRBD1 aligns across 10 bases. The sample taken for sequencing was peripheral blood. In DNA, the CDR3 is TGCGCCAGCAGATCCGGGACAGGGGACACCGGGGAGCTGTTTTTT. This translates into CASRSGTGDTGELFF.